The rows below give T cell receptor beta chains drawn from one sample of a study of cytomegalovirus exposure and HLA in healthy donors. Sequenced by immunoSEQ multiplex PCR; TCRdb stores in-frame clones only, minus some. The sample holds some 220,000 clones, about 80% seen once. Sequencing was performed on PBMCs. The source is a woman in her forties in good health and CMV-seronegative. Both conserved end residues are part of each CDR3. A D gene is named only where the DNA matches it firmly. Size is stated for part of the rows, as once, few or many counts, or as a class when the clone is expanded.

clone size,J gene,D gene,V gene,CDR3 DNA,CDR3 protein
.,TRBJ1-1,.,TRBV13,TGTGCCAGCAGCTTAGTTTGGGGCTTGGGCACTGAAGCTTTCTTT,CASSLVWGLGTEAFF
.,TRBJ2-2,.,TRBV4-3,TGCGCCAGCAGCCAAGATAACAGGGCTGGCACCGGGGAGCTGTTTTTT,CASSQDNRAGTGELFF
few,TRBJ1-4,TRBD1,TRBV28,TGTGCCAGCAGCTTTGGCGGGACAGGGAGCCAAAAACTGTTTTTT,CASSFGGTGSQKLFF
.,TRBJ2-5,.,TRBV30,TGTGCCTGGAGGGGCCTGGGCAGTCAAGAGACCCAGTACTTC,CAWRGLGSQETQYF
.,TRBJ1-1,.,TRBV28,TGTGCCAGCAGACTTAAACAAGGGAGGACTGAAGCTTTCTTT,CASRLKQGRTEAFF
few,TRBJ2-3,.,TRBV27,TGTGCCAGCTCCATTACGGCCCGGGAGGATACGCAGTATTTT,CASSITAREDTQYF
.,TRBJ2-5,.,TRBV6-1,TGTGCCAGCAGACAGGAGGGGCAGGGAGTATCGGAGCAGTACTTC,CASRQEGQGVSEQYF
few,TRBJ2-2,TRBD2,TRBV7-9,TGTGCCAGCAGCTTAGGACTAGCTAACACCGGGGAGCTGTTTTTT,CASSLGLANTGELFF
few,TRBJ1-3,.,TRBV9,TGTGCCAGCAGCGTAGCGGTCAGAAACACCATATATTTT,CASSVAVRNTIYF
.,TRBJ1-5,.,TRBV2,TGTGCCAGCAGTGAACGTCGGAGCCTGAATCAGCCCCAGCATTTT,CASSERRSLNQPQHF
.,TRBJ2-2,.,TRBV28,TGTGCCAGCAGTACCCCGTACAGGGCTAGAGGGGAGCTGTTTTTT,CASSTPYRARGELFF
.,TRBJ2-2,TRBD1,TRBV2,TGTGCCAGCAGTGAAGCGCCCAGGGGGCAGGGCGGGGAGCTGTTTTTT,CASSEAPRGQGGELFF
.,TRBJ1-1,.,TRBV27,TGTGCCAGCAGAGGGACATCAAACACTGAAGCTTTCTTT,CASRGTSNTEAFF
.,TRBJ2-5,.,TRBV5-1,TGCGCCAGCAGCCCGGGGGCTAGCGGAGAGACCCAGTACTTC,CASSPGASGETQYF
.,TRBJ1-2,.,TRBV4-3,TGCGCCAGCAGCCAAGGAGGAAGTGGCTACACCTTC,CASSQGGSGYTF
.,TRBJ2-7,TRBD1,TRBV19,TGTGCCAGTAGTATGGGACAGGGCCCCTACGAGCAGTACTTC,CASSMGQGPYEQYF
.,TRBJ1-2,TRBD1,TRBV6-1,TGTGCCAGCAGTATAGACAGGGTACAGAGCTATGGCTACACCTTC,CASSIDRVQSYGYTF
.,TRBJ2-3,.,TRBV9,TGTGCCAGTAGCCTGGGAGCACCGCCAGATACGCAGTATTTT,CASSLGAPPDTQYF
.,TRBJ2-7,TRBD2,TRBV11-2,TGTGCCAGCAGCTTTCGCGGGGGGCTTGCTGTGAACGAGCAGTACTTC,CASSFRGGLAVNEQYF
.,TRBJ2-3,.,TRBV28,TGTGCCAGCAGCGACGGGGGTGGCACAGATACGCAGTATTTT,CASSDGGGTDTQYF
few,TRBJ1-1,.,TRBV28,TGTGCCAGCAGCACTAATAGAGTAGGCACTGAAGCTTTCTTT,CASSTNRVGTEAFF
once,TRBJ1-2,TRBD1,TRBV10-3,TGTGCCATCAGTGACCGGGACAGCTATGGCTACACCTTC,CAISDRDSYGYTF